Each of the 21 T cell receptor beta chains below was sequenced from the same sample in a study of blood T cell repertoires in COVID-19. Using immunoSEQ multiplex PCR, the repertoire was profiled, and TCRdb retains in-frame clones only, with some absent. Of approximately 100,000 clones detected, roughly 90% appear once; the ten largest clones hold approximately 3.6%. The sequenced sample consisted of peripheral blood. The source is a woman in her sixties with acute or convalescent COVID-19.

The chain has TRBV29-1 and TRBJ2-1; unclear D gene. CDR1 SQVTM and CDR2 ANQGSEA come from the germline V gene. The germline V and J ends were trimmed by 3 bases and 2 bases, with 11 bases remaining between them. CDR3 length: 14 amino acids. The DNA of the CDR3 is TGCAGCGTTGATCTAAGAATTACCTACAATGAGCAGTTCTTC. This sequence encodes CSVDLRITYNEQFF.

CDR3 coding DNA: TGTGCCAGCAGCCCTCGACTAGCGAACACCTACGAGCAGTACTTC. Translation: CASSPRLANTYEQYF. The rearrangement joins TRBV9 to TRBJ2-7, with 8 bases identical to TRBD2. V shed 4 bases and J 2 bases; nucleotides not matched to a gene: 8. Germline values: CDR1 SGDLS, CDR2 YYNGEE. This CDR3 contains 15 residues.

The V gene is TRBV15, the J gene TRBJ1-5, with a possible D match to TRBD1 (5 bases). V shed 0 bases and J shed 0 bases, with 12 bases lying between them. The CDR3 spans 17 residues. Germline V CDR1 and CDR2: LNHNV, YYDKDF (reference sequence). CDR3 in amino acids: CATSREGARYSNQPQHF. CDR3 coding DNA: TGTGCCACCAGCAGAGAAGGGGCCAGGTATAGCAATCAGCCCCAGCATTTT.

CDR3 DNA sequence: TGTGCCAGCAAAACGGGGTCTAGCACAGATACGCAGTATTTT. It specifies CASKTGSSTDTQYF. The chain employs TRBV2 and TRBJ2-3, with a weak D call TRBD2 (5 bases). The CDR3 has 14 residues. V lost 7 bases to trimming and J lost 0 bases, with 11 bases between them. Per the germline V gene, CDR1 is SNHLY and CDR2 is FYNNEI.

The chain has TRBV9 and TRBJ2-7, with 7 bases fitting TRBD2. The germline gives CDR1 SGDLS, CDR2 YYNGEE. Trimming took 4 bases from V and 3 from J; bases not matched to a gene: 10. The CDR3 is made up of 15 amino acids. Here the CDR3 reads CASSPTTSPIYEQYF. The CDR3 DNA follows: TGTGCCAGCAGCCCGACGACTAGCCCGATCTACGAGCAGTACTTC.

The rearrangement uses TRBV15 and TRBJ1-5; D remains ambiguous. CDR1 LNHNV and CDR2 YYDKDF come from the germline V gene (reference sequence). V gave up 3 bases and J gave up 0 bases, with 9 bases separating them. The CDR3 runs to 15 residues. The DNA for the CDR3 is TGTGCCACCAGCAGGGAGAGTTATAGCAATCAGCCCCAGCATTTT. Its protein product is CATSRESYSNQPQHF. Combining the CDR3 with reference TRBV15 and TRBJ1-5 gives the whole variable domain DAMVIQNPRYQVTQFGKPVTLSCSQTLNHNVMYWYQQKSSQAPKLLFHYYDKDFNNEADTPDNFQSRRPNTSFCFLDIRSPGLGDTAMYLCATSRESYSNQPQHFGDGTRLSIL.

DNA of the CDR3: TGTGCCAGCAGTTACCCTCTAGCTTCCGTCTATGGCTACACCTTC. This encodes CASSYPLASVYGYTF. The chain has TRBV28 and TRBJ1-2; no clear D gene. This CDR3 contains 15 residues. Per germline, CDR1 MDHEN and CDR2 SYDVKM. V lost 4 bases and J 4 bases, leaving 16 bases between the germline ends.

The rearrangement joins TRBV5-1 to TRBJ2-3, with D possibly matching TRBD1 (6 bases). Germline V CDR1 and CDR2: SGHRS, YFSETQ. V gave up 2 bases and J gave up 3 bases, with 16 bases separating them. This CDR3 region has 16 residues. The CDR3 DNA sequence: TGCGCCAGCAGCTTCCCGTTACTCAGGGGAACAGATACGCAGTATTTT. Protein product: CASSFPLLRGTDTQYF.

The chain joins TRBV5-6 to TRBJ2-1, with D possibly being TRBD2 (6 bases). The germline V gene has CDR1 SGHDT and CDR2 YYEEEE. Trimming left V 2 bases short and J 0 bases short, with 12 bases between. This CDR3 spans 16 amino acids. The CDR3 DNA reads TGTGCCAGCAGCTTTACTCGGGGGAGCTCCTACAATGAGCAGTTCTTC. Its translation: CASSFTRGSSYNEQFF.

The chain joins TRBV6-1 to TRBJ1-4; TRBD1 matches 7 bases. This CDR3 comprises 16 residues. The germline V gene encodes CDR1 MNHNS and CDR2 SASEGT. After removal of 4 bases from V and 8 bases from J, the junction contained 13 bases not matched to a gene. The CDR3: CASSVDPGGGSEKLFF. In DNA form, the CDR3 reads TGTGCCAGCAGTGTGGATCCTGGAGGGGGCTCGGAAAAACTGTTTTTT.

Only a few counts were recorded for this clone. The DNA for the CDR3 is TGTGCCAGCAGCTTAGTACGGGGGAGAAACACTGAAGCTTTCTTT. Translated, it gives CASSLVRGRNTEAFF. The V and J genes are TRBV11-2 and TRBJ1-1, with D maybe TRBD1 (5 bases). Germline CDR1 reads SGHAT; CDR2 reads FQNNGV. The CDR3 runs 15 residues. Trimming shortened V by 1 base and J by 2 bases, and 11 bases separated the two germline ends.

This rearrangement joins TRBV25-1 to TRBJ2-2; a possible D gene is TRBD2 (6 bases). The CDR3 sequence is 16 residues long. Between the trimmed V and J ends, which lost 3 bases and 2 bases, there was a span of 13 bases. Germline assignment: CDR1 MGHDK and CDR2 SYGVNS. The CDR3 reads CASSEAGTANTGELFF. The CDR3 DNA sequence: TGTGCCAGCAGTGAGGCGGGAACTGCAAACACCGGGGAGCTGTTTTTT.

The chain couples TRBV9 to TRBJ2-5; 12 nucleotides align to TRBD1. Germline V CDR1 and CDR2: SGDLS, YYNGEE. V lost 4 bases to trimming and J lost 5 bases; unmatched junction nucleotides: 9. This CDR3 has 16 residues. The CDR3 region is CASSPRDRGRGETQYF. The CDR3 bases are TGTGCCAGCAGCCCCAGGGACAGGGGGCGAGGTGAGACCCAGTACTTC.

This chain uses TRBV5-1 with TRBJ2-3; tentatively, D is TRBD2 (5 bases). The V end lost 1 base, the J end lost 4 bases, and 13 bases lay between the germline ends. Germline V CDR1 and CDR2: SGHRS, YFSETQ. This CDR3 region has 15 residues. The CDR3 protein is CASSLTRSGPDTQYF. The CDR3 DNA reads TGCGCCAGCAGCTTGACTAGGTCAGGCCCAGATACGCAGTATTTT.

The chain recombines TRBV2 with TRBJ2-5, with 13 bases aligning to TRBD2. With 5 bases clipped from V and 5 bases from J, the junction kept 8 bases outside the gene matches. The CDR3 loop spans 16 amino acids. CDR1 and CDR2 from the germline V gene are SNHLY and FYNNEI. The CDR3 loop is CASSTGLAGARETQYF. The CDR3 DNA is TGTGCCAGCAGTACTGGACTAGCGGGAGCTAGGGAGACCCAGTACTTC.

This clone was counted between two and nine times. This chain connects TRBV24-1 to TRBJ2-2; D perhaps matches TRBD2 (6 bases). Trimming pared 0 bases from V and 0 bases from J, leaving 7 bases between. CDR1 is KGHDR and CDR2 is SFDVKD in the germline V gene. The CDR3 runs to 16 residues. The CDR3 here is CATSDLTGANTGELFF. In DNA, the CDR3 is TGTGCCACCAGTGATTTGACGGGGGCGAACACCGGGGAGCTGTTTTTT.

The chain has TRBV5-5 and TRBJ2-3, with TRBD1 as a possible D gene (6 bases). CDR1 SGHKS and CDR2 YYEKEE come from the germline V gene (reference sequence). V was shortened by 0 bases and J by 2 bases, with 10 bases between the two germline ends. The CDR3 extends over 15 amino acids. The CDR3 loop reads CASSLGTATTDTQYF. In nucleotides, the CDR3 is TGTGCCAGCAGCTTGGGGACAGCCACCACAGATACGCAGTATTTT.

The chain links TRBV27 to TRBJ1-6, with D perhaps matching TRBD1 (6 bases). Germline assignment: CDR1 MNHEY and CDR2 SMNVEV (reference sequence). Trimming shortened V by 11 bases and J by 8 bases, and 16 bases separated the two germline ends. This CDR3 contains 13 residues. CDR3 region: CASTGGIYSPLHF. In DNA form, the CDR3 reads TGTGCCTCCACTGGGGGCATTTATTCACCCCTCCACTTT.

V gene TRBV6-5 combines with J gene TRBJ1-2; perhaps TRBD1 as D (5 bases). V dropped 3 bases and J dropped 5 bases, with 13 bases sitting between them. The CDR3 runs to 14 residues. Germline V gene lookup returns CDR1 MNHEY and CDR2 SVGAGI. The CDR3 region has the DNA TGTGCCAGCAGTTATCGCACAGGATCTTATGGCTACACCTTC. This encodes CASSYRTGSYGYTF.

The chain employs TRBV7-3 and TRBJ2-5; 7 nucleotides match TRBD2. Germline loops: CDR1 SGHTA, CDR2 FQGTGA. V was pared by 5 bases and J by 3 bases, with 3 bases of the junction left unmatched. This CDR3 is built from 13 residues. CDR3 sequence: CASSAGLKETQYF. The CDR3, as DNA: TGTGCCAGCAGCGCGGGACTAAAAGAGACCCAGTACTTC.

The rearrangement links TRBV18 to TRBJ1-6; 7 nucleotides match TRBD1. Per germline, CDR1 KGHSH and CDR2 LQKENI. This CDR3 is 15 amino acids long. The V and J ends lost 3 bases and 6 bases, in that order; junction bases with no gene match: 5. The CDR3 DNA follows: TGTGCCAGCTCACCTATCCGGGACAGTAATTCACCCCTCCACTTT. It specifies CASSPIRDSNSPLHF.